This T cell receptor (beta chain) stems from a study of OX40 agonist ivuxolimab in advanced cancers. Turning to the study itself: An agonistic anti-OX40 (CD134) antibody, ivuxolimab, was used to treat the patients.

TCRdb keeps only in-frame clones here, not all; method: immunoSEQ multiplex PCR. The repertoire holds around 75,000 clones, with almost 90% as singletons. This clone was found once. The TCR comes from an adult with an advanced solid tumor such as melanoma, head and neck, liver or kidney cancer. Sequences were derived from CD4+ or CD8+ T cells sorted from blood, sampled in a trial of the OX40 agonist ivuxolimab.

In nucleotides, the CDR3 is TGCAGCGTTGTGGGACAGGGTTTGAACACTGAAGCTTTCTTT. Translation gives CSVVGQGLNTEAFF. The J gene is TRBJ1-1, the V gene TRBV29-1; TRBD1 aligns across 9 bases. From germline, CDR1 is SQVTM and CDR2 ANQGSEA. The CDR3 spans 14 residues. The V segment lost 4 bases and the J segment 0 bases; nucleotides outside the gene matches: 3.